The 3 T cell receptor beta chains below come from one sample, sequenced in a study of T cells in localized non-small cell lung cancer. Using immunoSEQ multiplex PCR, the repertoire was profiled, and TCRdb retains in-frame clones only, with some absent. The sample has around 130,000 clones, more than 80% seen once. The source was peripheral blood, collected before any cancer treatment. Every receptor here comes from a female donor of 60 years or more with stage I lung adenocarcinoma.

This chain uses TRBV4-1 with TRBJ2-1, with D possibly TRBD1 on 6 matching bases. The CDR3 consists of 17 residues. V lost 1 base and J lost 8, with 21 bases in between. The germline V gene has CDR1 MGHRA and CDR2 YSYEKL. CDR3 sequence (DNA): TGCGCCAGCAGCCAAGGCAGGGGTCAACTCCGAGATCATGAGCAGTTCTTC. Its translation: CASSQGRGQLRDHEQFF.

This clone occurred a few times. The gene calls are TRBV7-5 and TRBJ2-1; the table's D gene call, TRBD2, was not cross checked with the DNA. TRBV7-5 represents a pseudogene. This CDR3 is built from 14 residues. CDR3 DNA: TGTGCACACCGGGGGGATTACAATCACAATGAGCAGTTCTTC. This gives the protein CAHRGDYNHNEQFF.

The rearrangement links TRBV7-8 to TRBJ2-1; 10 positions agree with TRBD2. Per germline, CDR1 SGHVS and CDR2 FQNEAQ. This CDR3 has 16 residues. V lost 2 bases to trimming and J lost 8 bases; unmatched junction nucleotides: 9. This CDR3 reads CASSLRVASGRYEQFF. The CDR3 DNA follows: TGTGCCAGCAGCTTAAGGGTGGCTAGCGGGAGATATGAGCAGTTCTTC.